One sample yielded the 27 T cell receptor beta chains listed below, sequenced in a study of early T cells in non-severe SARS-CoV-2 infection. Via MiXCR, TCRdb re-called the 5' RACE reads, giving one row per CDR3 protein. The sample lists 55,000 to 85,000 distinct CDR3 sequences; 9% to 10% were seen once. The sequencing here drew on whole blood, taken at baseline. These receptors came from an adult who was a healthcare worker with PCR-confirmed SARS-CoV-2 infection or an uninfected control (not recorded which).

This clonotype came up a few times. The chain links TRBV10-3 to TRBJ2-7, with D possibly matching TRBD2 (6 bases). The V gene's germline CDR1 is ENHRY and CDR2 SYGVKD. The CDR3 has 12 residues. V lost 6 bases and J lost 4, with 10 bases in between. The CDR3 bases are TGTGCCATCAGCGGGGGAGTTTACGAGCAGTACTTC. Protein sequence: CAISGGVYEQYF.

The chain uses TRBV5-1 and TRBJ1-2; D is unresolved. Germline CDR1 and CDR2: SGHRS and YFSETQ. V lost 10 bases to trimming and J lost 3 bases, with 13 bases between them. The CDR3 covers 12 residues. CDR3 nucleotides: TGCGCCTGCCGTCGCGGGGACTATGGCTACACCTTC. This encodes CACRRGDYGYTF.

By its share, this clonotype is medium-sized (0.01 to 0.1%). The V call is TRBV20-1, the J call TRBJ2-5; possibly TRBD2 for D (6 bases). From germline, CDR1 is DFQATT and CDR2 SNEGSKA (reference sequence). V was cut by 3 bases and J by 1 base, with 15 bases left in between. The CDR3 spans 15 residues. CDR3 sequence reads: CSARVTAGFQETQYF. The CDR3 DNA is TGCAGTGCTAGGGTGACCGCGGGGTTCCAAGAGACCCAGTACTTC.

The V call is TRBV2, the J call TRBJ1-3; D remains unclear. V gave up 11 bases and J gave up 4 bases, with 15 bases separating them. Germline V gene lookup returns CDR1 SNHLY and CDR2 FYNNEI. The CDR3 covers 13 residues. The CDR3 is CAALRGSGNTIYF. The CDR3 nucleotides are TGTGCCGCCCTGCGGGGTTCAGGAAACACCATATATTTT.

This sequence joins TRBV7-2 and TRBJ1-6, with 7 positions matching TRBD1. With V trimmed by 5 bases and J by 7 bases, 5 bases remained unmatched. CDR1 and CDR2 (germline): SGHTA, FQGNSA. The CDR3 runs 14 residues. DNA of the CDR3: TGTGCCAGCAGCCGCAGGGGGGGAAATTCACCCCTCCACTTT. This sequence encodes CASSRRGGNSPLHF.

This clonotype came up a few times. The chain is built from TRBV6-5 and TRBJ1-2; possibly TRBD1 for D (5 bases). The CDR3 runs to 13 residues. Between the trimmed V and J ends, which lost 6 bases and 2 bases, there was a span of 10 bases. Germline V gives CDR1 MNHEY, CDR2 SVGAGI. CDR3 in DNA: TGTGCCAGCAGGTTGGGGGGGAACTATGGCTACACCTTC. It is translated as CASRLGGNYGYTF.

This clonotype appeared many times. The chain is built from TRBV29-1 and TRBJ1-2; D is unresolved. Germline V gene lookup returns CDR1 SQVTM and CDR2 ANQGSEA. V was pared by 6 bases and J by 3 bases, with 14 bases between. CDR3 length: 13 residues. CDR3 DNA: TGCAGCGTGCTACCCTCCTTCGACTATGGCTACACCTTC. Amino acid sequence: CSVLPSFDYGYTF. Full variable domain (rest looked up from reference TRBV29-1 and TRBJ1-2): SAVISQKPSRDICQRGTSLTIQCQVDSQVTMMFWYRQQPGQSLTLIATANQGSEATYESGFVIDKFPISRPNLTFSTLTVSNMSPEDSSIYLCSVLPSFDYGYTFGSGTRLTVV.

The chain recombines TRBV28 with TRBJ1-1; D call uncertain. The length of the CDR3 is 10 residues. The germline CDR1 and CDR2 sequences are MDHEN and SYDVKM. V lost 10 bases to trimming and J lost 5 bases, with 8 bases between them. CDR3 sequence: CATLVTEAFF. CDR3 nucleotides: TGTGCCACCTTGGTGACTGAAGCTTTCTTT.

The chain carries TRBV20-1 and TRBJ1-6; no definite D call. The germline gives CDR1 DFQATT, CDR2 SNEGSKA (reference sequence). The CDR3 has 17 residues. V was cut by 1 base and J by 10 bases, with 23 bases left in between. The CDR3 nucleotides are TGCAGTGCTAGAGGATGGGCTCTGGGAGGATCGGGCTCACCCCTCCACTTT. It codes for CSARGWALGGSGSPLHF.

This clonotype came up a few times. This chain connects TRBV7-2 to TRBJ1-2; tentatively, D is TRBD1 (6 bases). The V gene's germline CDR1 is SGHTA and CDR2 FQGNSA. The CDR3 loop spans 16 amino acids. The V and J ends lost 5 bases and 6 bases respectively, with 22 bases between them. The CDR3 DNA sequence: TGTGCCAGCAGCCCGTCTTTAGTGGACAGAGTCCATGGCTACACCTTC. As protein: CASSPSLVDRVHGYTF.

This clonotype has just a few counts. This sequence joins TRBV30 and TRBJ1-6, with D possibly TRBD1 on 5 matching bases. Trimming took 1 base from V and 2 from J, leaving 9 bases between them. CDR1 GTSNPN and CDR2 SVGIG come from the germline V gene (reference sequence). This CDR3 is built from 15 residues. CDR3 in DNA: TGTGCCTGGAGTGGGGGCCATACCTATAATTCACCCCTCCACTTT. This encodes CAWSGGHTYNSPLHF.

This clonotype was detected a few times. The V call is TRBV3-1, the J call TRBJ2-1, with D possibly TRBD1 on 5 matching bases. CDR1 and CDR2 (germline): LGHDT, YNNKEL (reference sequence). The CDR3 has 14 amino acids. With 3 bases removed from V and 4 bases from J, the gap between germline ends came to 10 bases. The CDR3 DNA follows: TGTGCCAGCAGCCATAACCAGGGTTACAATGAGCAGTTCTTC. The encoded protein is CASSHNQGYNEQFF.

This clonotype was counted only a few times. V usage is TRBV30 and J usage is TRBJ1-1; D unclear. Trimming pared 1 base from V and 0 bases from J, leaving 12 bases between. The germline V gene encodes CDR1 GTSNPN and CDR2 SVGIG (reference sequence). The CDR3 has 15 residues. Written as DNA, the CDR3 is TGTGCCTGGAGTGGTCCTCCAGGCTTGAACACTGAAGCTTTCTTT. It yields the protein CAWSGPPGLNTEAFF.

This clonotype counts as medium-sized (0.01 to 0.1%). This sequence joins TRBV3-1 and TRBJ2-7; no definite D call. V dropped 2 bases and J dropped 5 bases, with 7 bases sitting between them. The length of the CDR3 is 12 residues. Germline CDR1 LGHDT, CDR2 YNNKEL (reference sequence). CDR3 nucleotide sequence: TGTGCCAGCAGCCAAATCCCCGACGAGCAGTACTTC. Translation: CASSQIPDEQYF.

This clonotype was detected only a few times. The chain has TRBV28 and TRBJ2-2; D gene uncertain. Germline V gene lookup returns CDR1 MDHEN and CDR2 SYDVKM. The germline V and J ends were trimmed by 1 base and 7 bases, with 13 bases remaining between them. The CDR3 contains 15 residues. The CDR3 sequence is CASSLSGPAIGELFF. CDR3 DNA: TGTGCCAGCAGTTTATCAGGACCCGCAATCGGGGAGCTGTTTTTT.

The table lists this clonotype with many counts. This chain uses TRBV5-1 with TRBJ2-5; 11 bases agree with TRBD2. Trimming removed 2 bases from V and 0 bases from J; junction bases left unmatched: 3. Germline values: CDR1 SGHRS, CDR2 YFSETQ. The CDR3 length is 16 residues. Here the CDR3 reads CASSFGTSGNQETQYF. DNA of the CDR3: TGCGCCAGCAGCTTCGGGACTAGCGGAAACCAAGAGACCCAGTACTTC. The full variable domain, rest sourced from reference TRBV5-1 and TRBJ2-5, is KAGVTQTPRYLIKTRGQQVTLSCSPISGHRSVSWYQQTPGQGLQFLFEYFSETQRNKGNFPGRFSGRQFSNSRSEMNVSTLELGDSALYLCASSFGTSGNQETQYFGPGTRLLVL.

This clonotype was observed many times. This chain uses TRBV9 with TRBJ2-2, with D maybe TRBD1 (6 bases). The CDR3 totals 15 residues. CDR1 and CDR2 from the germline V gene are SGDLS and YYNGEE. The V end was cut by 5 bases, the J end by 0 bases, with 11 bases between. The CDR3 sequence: CASRTRGANTGELFF. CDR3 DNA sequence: TGTGCCAGCAGAACCAGGGGAGCGAACACCGGGGAGCTGTTTTTT.

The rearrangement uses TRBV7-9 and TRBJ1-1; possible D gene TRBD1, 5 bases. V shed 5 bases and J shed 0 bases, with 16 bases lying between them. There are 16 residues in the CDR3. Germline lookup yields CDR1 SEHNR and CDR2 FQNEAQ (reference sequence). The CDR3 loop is CASSGRGGAMNTEAFF. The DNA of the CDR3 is TGTGCCAGCAGCGGCCGAGGAGGGGCGATGAACACTGAAGCTTTCTTT.

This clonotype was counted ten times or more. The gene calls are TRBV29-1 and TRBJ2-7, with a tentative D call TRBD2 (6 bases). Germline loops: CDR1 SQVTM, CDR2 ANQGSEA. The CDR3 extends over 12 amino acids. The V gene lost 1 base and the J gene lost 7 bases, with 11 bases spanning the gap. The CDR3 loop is CSVEGGVGEQYF. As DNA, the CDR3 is TGCAGCGTTGAAGGGGGGGTAGGTGAGCAGTACTTC.

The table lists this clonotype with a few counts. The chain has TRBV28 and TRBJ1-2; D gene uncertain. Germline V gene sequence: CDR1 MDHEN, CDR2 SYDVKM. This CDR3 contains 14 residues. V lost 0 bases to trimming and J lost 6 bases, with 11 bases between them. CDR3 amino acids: CASSLWGDENGYTF. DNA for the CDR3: TGTGCCAGCAGTTTATGGGGCGATGAGAATGGCTACACCTTC.

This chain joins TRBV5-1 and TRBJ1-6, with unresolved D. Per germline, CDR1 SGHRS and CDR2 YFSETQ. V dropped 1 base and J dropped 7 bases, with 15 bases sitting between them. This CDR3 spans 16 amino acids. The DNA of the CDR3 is TGCGCCAGCAGCTTGTTCGCCGGGGTTGAAAATTCACCCCTCCACTTT. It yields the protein CASSLFAGVENSPLHF.

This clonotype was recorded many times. The CDR3 DNA follows: TGTGCCAGCAGCCGCCGGGGCAGCTCTGGGGCCAACGTCCTGACTTTC. This encodes CASSRRGSSGANVLTF. The chain couples TRBV11-2 to TRBJ2-6; D might be TRBD1 or TRBD2, each matching 5 bases. This CDR3 comprises 16 residues. Germline CDR1 is SGHAT and CDR2 is FQNNGV. V lost 5 bases and J lost 0, with 11 bases in between. Filled out from reference TRBV11-2 and TRBJ2-6, the complete variable domain reads EAGVAQSPRYKIIEKRQSVAFWCNPISGHATLYWYQQILGQGPKLLIQFQNNGVVDDSQLPKDRFSAERLKGVDSTLKIQPAKLEDSAVYLCASSRRGSSGANVLTFGAGSRLTVL.

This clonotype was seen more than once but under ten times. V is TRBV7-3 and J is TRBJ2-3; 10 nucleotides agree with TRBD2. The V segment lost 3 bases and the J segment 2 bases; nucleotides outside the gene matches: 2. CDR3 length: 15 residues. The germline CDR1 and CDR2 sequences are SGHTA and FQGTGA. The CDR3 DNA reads TGTGCCAGCAGCTTGACTAGCGGGTACACAGATACGCAGTATTTT. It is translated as CASSLTSGYTDTQYF.

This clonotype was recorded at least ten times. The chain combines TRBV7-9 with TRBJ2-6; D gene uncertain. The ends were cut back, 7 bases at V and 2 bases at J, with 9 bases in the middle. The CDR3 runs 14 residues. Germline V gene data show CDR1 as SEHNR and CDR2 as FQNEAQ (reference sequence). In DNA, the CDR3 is TGTGCCAGCATCCCCAGCACTGGGGCCAACGTCCTGACTTTC. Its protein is CASIPSTGANVLTF. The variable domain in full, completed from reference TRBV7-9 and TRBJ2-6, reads DTGVSQNPRHKITKRGQNVTFRCDPISEHNRLYWYRQTLGQGPEFLTYFQNEAQLEKSRLLSDRFSAERPKGSFSTLEIQRTEQGDSAMYLCASIPSTGANVLTFGAGSRLTVL.

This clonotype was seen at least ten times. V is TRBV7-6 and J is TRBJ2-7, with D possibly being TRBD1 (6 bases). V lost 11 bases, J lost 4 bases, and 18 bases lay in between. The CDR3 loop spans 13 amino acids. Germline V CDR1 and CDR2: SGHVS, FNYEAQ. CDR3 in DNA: TGTGCCTGGGTTTTTTGGACAGAATACGAGCAGTACTTC. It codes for CAWVFWTEYEQYF.

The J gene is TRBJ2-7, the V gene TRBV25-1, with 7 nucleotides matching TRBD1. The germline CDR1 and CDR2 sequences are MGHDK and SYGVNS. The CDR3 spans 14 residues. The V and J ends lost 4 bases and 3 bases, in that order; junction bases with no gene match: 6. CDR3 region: CASSGRQGDYEQYF. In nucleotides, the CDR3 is TGTGCCAGCAGTGGGCGACAGGGTGACTACGAGCAGTACTTC.

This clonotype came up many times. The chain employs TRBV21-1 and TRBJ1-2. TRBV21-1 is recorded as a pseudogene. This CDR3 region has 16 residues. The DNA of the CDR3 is TGTGCCAGCAGCAAAGAGGATTGGGCTTTCGGCTATGGCTACACCTTC. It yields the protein CASSKEDWAFGYGYTF.